Reported below is one TCR beta chain. Its antigen remains unidentified. Other nucleotide sequences from this sample produce the same CDR3. The data stem from a study of T cells in narcolepsy. The data were produced by immunoSEQ multiplex PCR, yet TCRdb's version contains in-frame clones alone and is incomplete. The sample shows more than 20,000 clones, roughly 77% of them seen only once. The length of the CDR3 is 12 residues. Trimming shortened V by 4 bases and J by 0 bases, and 7 bases separated the two germline ends. The germline V gene encodes CDR1 GTSNPN and CDR2 SVGIG (reference sequence). General study findings and limits: Comparing one patient's CSF and blood CD4+ clonotypes highlighted HCRT- and TRIB2-specific autoreactive clonotypes. Autoreactive clonotypes reportedly recurred in blood of same and different patients, not controls.

The chain recombines TRBV30 with TRBJ2-7; D might be TRBD1 (6 bases). The receptor comes from a human donor in good health. Sequencing input: memory (CD45RA-) CD4+ T cells from blood. The CDR3 coding sequence is TGTGCCTGGAAACAGGGCTCCTACGAGCAGTACTTC. Translation gives CAWKQGSYEQYF.